This is a list of T cell receptor beta chains from one sample in a study of long-term antiretroviral therapy in people with HIV. This table comes from immunoSEQ multiplex PCR, and its TCRdb copy is limited to in-frame clones, with some not included. The sample shows fewer than 35,000 clones, approximately 86% of them seen only once. The sequenced sample was unsorted PBMCs, obtained 3 years after starting antiretroviral therapy. The source of these receptors is a man aged 40-49 years with HIV. The conserved cysteine and the conserved F or W are not part of the CDR3 here. The size field is filled for only some rows; it gives once, few, many or a size class.

v_call | clone_size | cdr3_aa
TRBV27 | few | ASSLWGGTSSYEQY
TRBV14 | . | ASSQADRGPNYGYT
TRBV5-4 | . | ASSLAVSGKGDEQF
TRBV29-1 | . | SVQTGGVGMGYT
TRBV2 | . | ASSFLSEQY
TRBV6-5 | hyperexpanded | ASGWGGGGYEQY
TRBV5-4 | . | ASSGVVGGSYEQY
TRBV2 | once | ASSETGGLNTEAF
TRBV7-2 | . | ASSLRSNQPQH
TRBV7-9 | medium-sized | ASRVSGSSYNEQF
TRBV7-9 | . | ASSLPRVHGELF
TRBV5-6 | . | ASSLDRTANTEAF
TRBV6-5 | . | ASRLGIGLNTEAF
TRBV5-6 | once | ASSHTGTGYSGYT